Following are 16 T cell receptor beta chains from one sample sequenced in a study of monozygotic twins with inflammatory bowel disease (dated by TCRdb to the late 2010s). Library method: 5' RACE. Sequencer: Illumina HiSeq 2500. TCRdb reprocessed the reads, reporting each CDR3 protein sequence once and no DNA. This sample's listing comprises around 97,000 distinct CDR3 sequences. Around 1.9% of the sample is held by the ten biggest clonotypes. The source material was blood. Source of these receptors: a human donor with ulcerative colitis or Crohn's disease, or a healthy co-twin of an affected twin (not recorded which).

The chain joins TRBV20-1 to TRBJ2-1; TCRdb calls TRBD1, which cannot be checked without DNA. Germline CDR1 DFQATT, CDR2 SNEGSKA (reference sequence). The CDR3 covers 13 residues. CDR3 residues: CSARWDRGVEQFF.

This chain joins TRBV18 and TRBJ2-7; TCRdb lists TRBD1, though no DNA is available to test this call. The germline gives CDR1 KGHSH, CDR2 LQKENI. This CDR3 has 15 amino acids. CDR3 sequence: CASSPLDRGYYEQYF.

The CDR3 reads CASRQGTGGTSPLHF. V gene TRBV2 combines with J gene TRBJ1-6; TCRdb's D call, TRBD1, is unchecked because there is no DNA. The length of the CDR3 is 15 residues. Germline V gene data show CDR1 as SNHLY and CDR2 as FYNNEI.

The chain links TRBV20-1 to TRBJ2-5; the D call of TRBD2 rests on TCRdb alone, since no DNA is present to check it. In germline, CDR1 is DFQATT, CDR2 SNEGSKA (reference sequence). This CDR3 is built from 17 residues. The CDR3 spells CSALTGTSGGARETQYF.

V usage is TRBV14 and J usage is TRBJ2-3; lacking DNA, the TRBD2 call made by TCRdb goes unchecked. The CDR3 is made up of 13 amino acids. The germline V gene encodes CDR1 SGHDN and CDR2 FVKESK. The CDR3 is CASSRDLWDTQYF.

The CDR3 here is CSAIRWGLTDTQYF. V usage is TRBV20-1 and J usage is TRBJ2-3; the TRBD1 assignment by TCRdb is unverifiable without DNA. CDR1 and CDR2 from the germline V gene are DFQATT and SNEGSKA (reference sequence). This CDR3 spans 14 amino acids.

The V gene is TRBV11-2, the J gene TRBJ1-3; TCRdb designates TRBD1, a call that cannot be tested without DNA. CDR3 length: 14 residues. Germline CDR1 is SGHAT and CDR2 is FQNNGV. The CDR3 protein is CASSFMQGANTIYF.

CDR3 amino acids: CAARRGPYNEQFF. The chain is built from TRBV6-1 and TRBJ2-1; as DNA is missing, the TRBD1 call by TCRdb cannot be tested. The CDR3 extends over 13 amino acids. Germline CDR1 and CDR2: MNHNS and SASEGT.

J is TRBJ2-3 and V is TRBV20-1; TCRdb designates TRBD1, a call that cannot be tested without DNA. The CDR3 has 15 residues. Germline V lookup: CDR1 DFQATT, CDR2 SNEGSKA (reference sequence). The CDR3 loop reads CSALDPGQGLYTQYF.

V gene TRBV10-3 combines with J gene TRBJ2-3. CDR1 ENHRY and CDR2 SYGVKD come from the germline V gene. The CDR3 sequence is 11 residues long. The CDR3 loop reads CAISDTDTQYF.

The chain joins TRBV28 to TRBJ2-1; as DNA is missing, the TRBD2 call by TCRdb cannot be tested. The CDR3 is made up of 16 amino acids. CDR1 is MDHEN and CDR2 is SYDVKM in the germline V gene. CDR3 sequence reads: CASSFGAVPNYNEQFF.

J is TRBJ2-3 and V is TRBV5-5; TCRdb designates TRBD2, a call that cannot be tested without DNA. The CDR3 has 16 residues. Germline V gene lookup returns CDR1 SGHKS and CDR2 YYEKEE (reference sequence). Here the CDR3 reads CASSLGGMGSTDTQYF.

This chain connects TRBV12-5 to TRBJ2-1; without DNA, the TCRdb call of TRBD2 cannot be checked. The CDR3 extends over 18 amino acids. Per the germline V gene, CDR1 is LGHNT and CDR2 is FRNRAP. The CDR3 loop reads CASGTQPPSGGPYNEQFF.

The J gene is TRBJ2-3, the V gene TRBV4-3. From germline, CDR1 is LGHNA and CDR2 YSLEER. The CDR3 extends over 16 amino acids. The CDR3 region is CASSQDPRGGTDTQYF.

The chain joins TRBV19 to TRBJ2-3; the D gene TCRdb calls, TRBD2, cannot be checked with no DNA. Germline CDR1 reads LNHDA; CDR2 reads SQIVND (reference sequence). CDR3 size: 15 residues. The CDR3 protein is CASTPSDWRTDTQYF. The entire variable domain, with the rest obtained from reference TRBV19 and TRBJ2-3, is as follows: DGGITQSPKYLFRKEGQNVTLSCEQNLNHDAMYWYRQDPGQGLRLIYYSQIVNDFQKGDIAEGYSVSREKKESFPLTVTSAQKNPTAFYLCASTPSDWRTDTQYFGPGTRLTVL.

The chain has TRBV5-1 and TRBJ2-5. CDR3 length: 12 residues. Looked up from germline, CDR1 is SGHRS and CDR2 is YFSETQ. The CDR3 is CASSKSQETQYF.